Sequencing of this TCR beta chain was carried out in a study of CD8+CD57+ T cells in acquired aplastic anemia. In the study overall: Where healthy donors were concerned, CD4+ cells averaged about 11 million reads. Overall study results and limits: Patients had approximately 29 CD8+ CDR3 sequences in common with controls (the shared set).

Profiles of TCR beta VDJ and CDR3 were generated from a genomic DNA template. MiXCR was run by TCRdb on the reads, yielding one entry per CDR3 protein. The table includes some 140,000 distinct CDR3 sequences, less than 45% detected once. The sample holds many counts of this clonotype. Its antigen is not known. Germline CDR1 and CDR2: SNHLY and FYNNEI. Losses at the gene ends were 8 bases for V and 0 bases for J; bases not matched to a gene: 10. The CDR3 is 16 amino acids. The specimen sequenced was sorted CD4+, CD8+, or CD8+CD57+ T cells (not recorded which) from PBMCs. The receptor's source is a human donor in good health, serving as a control. The chain joins TRBV2 to TRBJ1-3, with 7 bases lining up with TRBD1. The CDR3 is CASRDDRAFSGNTIYF. The CDR3 DNA follows: TGTGCCAGCCGAGATGACAGGGCCTTCTCTGGAAACACCATATATTTT.